A selection of T cell receptor beta chains follows, all from one sample in a study of blood T cell repertoires in COVID-19. Libraries were prepared by immunoSEQ multiplex PCR; TCRdb keeps only in-frame clonotypes and omits some of them. The sample yields under 150,000 clones, more than 75% seen once. Sequenced material: peripheral blood. The receptor set was obtained from a man aged 55-75 years with acute or convalescent COVID-19. The CDR3 runs from the conserved cysteine through the conserved F or W. The D gene is left open where the match is weak. Some rows have no size entry. The others give once, few or many, or a class for an expanded clone.

.	.	TRBJ1-6	TRBV2	TGTGCCAGCAGCATAAGTAGACAGAATTCACCCCTCCACTTT	CASSISRQNSPLHF
TRBD2	.	TRBJ2-3	TRBV5-5	TGTGCCAGCAGCTTGAAGGGACTAGAGGGGGATACGCAGTATTTT	CASSLKGLEGDTQYF
TRBD1	.	TRBJ2-7	TRBV11-2	TGTGCCAGCAGCTTAGAGCCGGGACAGTCCTACGAGCAGTACTTC	CASSLEPGQSYEQYF
TRBD2	.	TRBJ2-1	TRBV3-1/TRBV3-2	TGTGCCAGCAGCCTCGGGACTAGCGGGAGATTTGATGAGCAGTTCTTC	CASSLGTSGRFDEQFF
.	.	TRBJ1-6	TRBV12-3/TRBV12-4	TGTGCCAGCAGACCTAGACAGAATTCACCCCTCCACTTT	CASRPRQNSPLHF
.	many	TRBJ2-7	TRBV4-1	TGCGCCAGCAGCCAAGAAGTGCTATACGAGCAGTACTTC	CASSQEVLYEQYF
TRBD2	.	TRBJ2-3	TRBV6-4	TGTGCCAGCAGTAGGTATAGCGGGAGGAGAGATACGCAGTATTTT	CASSRYSGRRDTQYF
.	.	TRBJ2-3	TRBV6-1	TGTGCCAGCAGTAGGGGGATCACAGATACGCAGTATTTT	CASSRGITDTQYF
.	.	TRBJ2-7	TRBV29-1	TGCAGCGTTGTACCGACAGCCTCCTACGAGCAGTACTTC	CSVVPTASYEQYF
.	.	TRBJ1-1	TRBV4-1	TGCGCCAGCAGCCAAGTAGACCGGGTAAACACTGAAGCTTTCTTT	CASSQVDRVNTEAFF
.	.	TRBJ1-3	TRBV30	TGTGCCTGGAGATCGGGGGGGACTGGAAACACCATATATTTT	CAWRSGGTGNTIYF
.	.	TRBJ2-3	TRBV4-2	TGTGCCAGCAGCCAAGTGGGGGACTCCCCCACAGATACGCAGTATTTT	CASSQVGDSPTDTQYF
TRBD2	.	TRBJ2-5	TRBV4-1	TGCGCCAGCAGCTCGAGGACTAGCGGGATCTGGGAGACCCAGTACTTC	CASSSRTSGIWETQYF
TRBD1	.	TRBJ1-4	TRBV28	TGTGCCAGCAGTTTAGGGACAGGGAATAATGAAAAACTGTTTTTT	CASSLGTGNNEKLFF
.	.	TRBJ1-2	TRBV20-1	TGCAGTGCTAGTATACTAGGTGGCGGCTACACCTTC	CSASILGGGYTF
.	.	TRBJ2-3	TRBV6-1	TGTGCCAGCAGTTATCCCGGGGGAGATACGCAGTATTTT	CASSYPGGDTQYF
TRBD1	.	TRBJ2-3	TRBV27	TGTGCCAGCAGTTTGGGACAGGGTTTCACAGATACGCAGTATTTT	CASSLGQGFTDTQYF
.	.	TRBJ2-7	TRBV29-1	TGCAGCGTTGGGGAGCCGCGTGTGTCCTACGAGCAGTACTTC	CSVGEPRVSYEQYF
TRBD2	.	TRBJ2-3	TRBV5-1	TGCGCCAGCATGACTAGCGGGAGTAGAGGGGATACGCAGTATTTT	CASMTSGSRGDTQYF
TRBD2	.	TRBJ2-7	TRBV2	TGTGCCAGCAAGCGGACTAGCGGGATCGGCGGCTACGAGCAGTACTTC	CASKRTSGIGGYEQYF
.	.	TRBJ2-5	TRBV2	TGTGCCAGCAGTGAAGTGAAAGGGCAGGGGGAGACCCAGTACTTC	CASSEVKGQGETQYF
.	.	TRBJ1-1	TRBV30	TGTGCCCACCAAACCGGTCGCCGGGAGAACACTGAAGCTTTCTTT	CAHQTGRRENTEAFF
.	.	TRBJ1-1	TRBV19	TGTGCCAGTAGTCCCGACAGTTTTGAAGCTTTCTTT	CASSPDSFEAFF
TRBD2	once	TRBJ2-1	TRBV28	TGTGCCAGCAGTTCACTGACTAGCGACTCCTACAATGAGCAGTTCTTC	CASSSLTSDSYNEQFF
.	.	TRBJ2-5	TRBV3-1/TRBV3-2	TGTGCCAGCACCGCTAGCGTACAAGAGACCCAGTACTTC	CASTASVQETQYF
.	.	TRBJ2-1	TRBV7-9	TGTGCCAGCAGCTTATCGGCAGGGGTCTACAATGAGCAGTTCTTC	CASSLSAGVYNEQFF
TRBD1	.	TRBJ2-7	TRBV27	TGTGCCAGCAGTTCCCGCCCGGTTTTCACAGGGGTCTCCTACGAGCAGTACTTC	CASSSRPVFTGVSYEQYF
TRBD1	.	TRBJ2-7	TRBV7-6	TGTGCCAGCAGCCCGGGACAGCCAGGCTACGAGCAGTACTTC	CASSPGQPGYEQYF
TRBD1	many	TRBJ1-2	TRBV29-1	TGCAGCGTTAAGGCAGGGGGCTATGGCTACACCTTC	CSVKAGGYGYTF
TRBD1	.	TRBJ2-1	TRBV24-1	TGTGCCACCAGTGATTTCCCCGGGACAGGATCAGATGAGCAGTTCTTC	CATSDFPGTGSDEQFF
TRBD1	few	TRBJ2-2	TRBV5-6	TGTGCCAGCAGACCTGACAGGGGAGGCACCGGGGAGCTGTTTTTT	CASRPDRGGTGELFF
.	.	TRBJ1-5	TRBV4-1	TGCGCCAGTTCGCCGGGGTTTTTAGGGAATCAGCCCCAGCATTTT	CASSPGFLGNQPQHF
TRBD2	.	TRBJ2-7	TRBV12-3/TRBV12-4	TGTGCCACCAGTACTAGCGGGCCCGAGCAGTACTTC	CATSTSGPEQYF
TRBD2	.	TRBJ2-1	TRBV9	TGTGCCAGCAGCGTACTAGCGGGAGGGCCCGATGAGCAGTTCTTC	CASSVLAGGPDEQFF
.	few	TRBJ2-2	TRBV19	TGTGCCAGTAGTCCCACAGCGAACACCGGGGAGCTGTTTTTT	CASSPTANTGELFF